A selection of T cell receptor beta chains follows, all from one sample in a study of T-cell memory formation after mild COVID-19. One entry per CDR3 protein, called by TCRdb with MiXCR from the 5' RACE reads. The sample has approximately 250,000 distinct CDR3 sequences, roughly 17% seen once; the top ten hold roughly 23%. Sequencing was performed on PBMCs or a T cell subset sorted from them (not recorded which). Every receptor here comes from a man aged 18-30 years who had mild COVID-19 (a few samples of this study predate the infection). Cell type and time point are not known. Both conserved end residues are part of each CDR3. A D gene is named only where the DNA matches it firmly. The size of a clone is reported for some rows only, either as once, few or many, or as a class for expanded clones.

>TRBJ2-1|TRBD2|TRBV5-1|many
TGCGCCAGCAGCCCGAGCGGGAGCAACAATGAGCAGTTCTTC
CASSPSGSNNEQFF
>TRBJ1-1|TRBD1|TRBV28|few
TGTGCCAGCAGTCACAGGGGAGGGCAGAACACTGAAGCTTTCTTT
CASSHRGGQNTEAFF
>TRBJ2-5|-|TRBV3-1|many
TGTGCCAGCAGCCCTACAGAAAGGACCCAGTACTTC
CASSPTERTQYF
>TRBJ1-1|-|TRBV6-6|few
TGTGCCAGCAGTTACTCCGGATCGAACACTGAAGCTTTCTTT
CASSYSGSNTEAFF
>TRBJ1-5|-|TRBV18|-
TGTGCCGATCAGACATGGAGGGGCCAGAGCAATCAGCCCCAGCATTTT
CADQTWRGQSNQPQHF
>TRBJ2-1|-|TRBV29-1|-
TGCAGCACGCGGGACAATGAGCAGTTCTTC
CSTRDNEQFF
>TRBJ1-2|-|TRBV20-1|few
TGCAGTGCTAGAGATCCGGGCACCATGGGCTATGGCTACACCTTC
CSARDPGTMGYGYTF
>TRBJ2-7|TRBD1|TRBV11-2|few
TGTGCCAGCAGCTGGACAGGGGGCGCGTACGAGCAGTACTTC
CASSWTGGAYEQYF
>TRBJ1-2|TRBD1|TRBV7-2|-
TGTGCCAGCAGCTCGACAGGGGTAGGCTACACCTTC
CASSSTGVGYTF
>TRBJ1-1|-|TRBV28|-
TGTGCCAGCAGCCCCTTGCGGGGCGGGGAAGGAGCTTTCTTT
CASSPLRGGEGAFF
>TRBJ2-3|-|TRBV7-2|few
TGTGCCAGCAGCACCAGGGTAGATACGCAGTATTTT
CASSTRVDTQYF
>TRBJ1-1|-|TRBV6-5|few
TGTGCCAGCAGCCGTGGGGGGGGCCTGGGAACTGAAGCTTTCTTT
CASSRGGGLGTEAFF
>TRBJ2-5|TRBD2|TRBV20-1|few
TGCAGTGCTAGGGGACTAGCGGGAGAAGAGACCCAGTACTTC
CSARGLAGEETQYF
>TRBJ2-5|TRBD1|TRBV7-7|-
TGTGCTAGCAGCTTACGAGACAGGGAAGAGACCCAGTACTTC
CASSLRDREETQYF
>TRBJ2-1|TRBD2|TRBV4-3|-
TGCGCCAGCAGCCAGCGGGGGGGCAGGAATGAGCAGTTCTTC
CASSQRGGRNEQFF
>TRBJ2-5|-|TRBV7-6|-
TGTGCCAGCAGCTCTTTAAAACATGGAGAGACCCAGTACTTC
CASSSLKHGETQYF
>TRBJ1-1|-|TRBV20-1|-
TGCAGTGCTAGACCCCTGGCGAACACTGAAGCTTTCTTT
CSARPLANTEAFF
>TRBJ2-2|-|TRBV7-8|-
TGTGCCAGCAGCTGGGTCGGCGGCGGGGAGCTGTTTTTT
CASSWVGGGELFF
>TRBJ2-4|TRBD2|TRBV6-2/TRBV6-3|-
TGTGCCAGCAGCCCCTCGGGGGGGCAGGAAAACATTCAGTACTTC
CASSPSGGQENIQYF
>TRBJ1-6|-|TRBV7-2|few
TGTGCCAGCAGCTTAGGGCGGGGATCACCCCTCCACTTT
CASSLGRGSPLHF
>TRBJ1-2|-|TRBV5-1|few
TGCGCCAGCAGCTCGTTCACCGGGCCTAACTATGGCTACACCTTC
CASSSFTGPNYGYTF
>TRBJ2-2|TRBD2|TRBV5-4|-
TGTGCCAGCAGCTTTCGGGGGGGCTCCCCCGGGGAGCTGTTTTTT
CASSFRGGSPGELFF
>TRBJ1-1|-|TRBV9|-
TGTGCCAGCAGCCCCACCCCACCTTTTGAAGCTTTCTTT
CASSPTPPFEAFF
>TRBJ2-3|-|TRBV6-6|many
TGTGCCAGCAGCCCAAGAGTCCGTACGCAGTATTTT
CASSPRVRTQYF
>TRBJ2-2|TRBD1|TRBV6-5|few
TGTGCCAGCAGACGGGGACAGGGGGCCACCGGGGAGCTGTTTTTT
CASRRGQGATGELFF
>TRBJ2-3|-|TRBV20-1|few
TGCAGTGCTAGAGTTGGGGGGATCACAGATACGCAGTATTTT
CSARVGGITDTQYF
>TRBJ2-3|-|TRBV7-2|few
TGTGCCAGCAGCAAACAGCATCTGGCGGGGGCCCAGCGGGATACGCAGTATTTT
CASSKQHLAGAQRDTQYF
>TRBJ1-1|-|TRBV5-8|-
TGTGCCAGCAGCTTGGCCCGAGGGTCGGCTTTCTTT
CASSLARGSAFF
>TRBJ1-3|-|TRBV25-1|few
TGTGCCAGCAGTGACGGGGCTTTT
CASSDGAF
>TRBJ2-3|-|TRBV14|-
TGTGCCAGCAGCCAAGGAACAGGCGCGGGCACAGATACGCAGTATTTT
CASSQGTGAGTDTQYF
>TRBJ2-2|-|TRBV7-2|many
TGTGCCAGCAGCTTAAGCGGGCACGCTACCGGGGAGCTGTTTTTT
CASSLSGHATGELFF
>TRBJ1-2|-|TRBV7-8|few
TGTGCCAGCAGCTCGCCCCTCTATGGCTACACCTTC
CASSSPLYGYTF
>TRBJ2-1|-|TRBV5-1|many
TGCGCCAGCAGCGCCTATGGGGAAGAGAATGAGCAGTTCTTC
CASSAYGEENEQFF
>TRBJ1-1|-|TRBV4-1|few
TGCGCCAGCCGGGTTGTGGGCAGGAACACTGAAGCTTTCTTT
CASRVVGRNTEAFF
>TRBJ2-1|-|TRBV7-2|-
TGTGCCAGCAGCTTAATATCCGGTCGAAATGAGCAGTTCTTC
CASSLISGRNEQFF
>TRBJ2-7|TRBD2|TRBV10-3|-
TGTGCCATCAGTGAGTCCACTAGCGGTTACTCCTACGAGCAGTACTTC
CAISESTSGYSYEQYF
>TRBJ1-1|-|TRBV7-2|-
TGTGCCAGCAGCCCCCGTGGGCGCAACACTGAAGCTTTCTTT
CASSPRGRNTEAFF
>TRBJ2-7|-|TRBV12-3/TRBV12-4|few
TGTGCCAGCAGCACGTCTAAGAACGAGCAGTACTTC
CASSTSKNEQYF
>TRBJ2-5|-|TRBV19|-
TGTGCCAGTAGCCCGGCAGGACGGGAGACCCAGTACTTC
CASSPAGRETQYF
>TRBJ2-5|-|TRBV18|few
TGTGCCAGCTCACCAGGTCCCAGCGAGACCCAGTACTTC
CASSPGPSETQYF
>TRBJ2-5|-|TRBV3-1|-
TGTGCCAGCAGCCAGCGGGGAGAAGAGACCCAGTACTTC
CASSQRGEETQYF
>TRBJ1-2|TRBD1|TRBV20-1|few
TGCAGTGCTAGTACAGGGGGTTCAAGCTACACCTTC
CSASTGGSSYTF
>TRBJ2-3|-|TRBV7-9|few
TGTGCCAGCAGTCCTACACCGACGGATACTAGCACAGATACGCAGTATTTT
CASSPTPTDTSTDTQYF
>TRBJ1-2|-|TRBV12-3/TRBV12-4|once
TGTGCCAGCAGTTTGGGATTTTTCTATGGCTACACCTTC
CASSLGFFYGYTF
>TRBJ2-3|-|TRBV6-5|many
TGTGCCACCGCAGGTGTGTCGGGCACAGATACGCAGTATTTT
CATAGVSGTDTQYF
>TRBJ2-5|TRBD2|TRBV7-9|few
TGTGCCAGCAGCTACATAGGGACTAGCGGCCGAGAGACCCAGTACTTC
CASSYIGTSGRETQYF
>TRBJ1-1|-|TRBV12-3/TRBV12-4|few
TGTGCCAGCAGTCACGGAAGACGGGCTATGAGCTCTGAAGCTTTCTTT
CASSHGRRAMSSEAFF
>TRBJ1-1|-|TRBV6-2/TRBV6-3|-
TGTGCCAGCAGTTACTCGGGGATCGGCACTGAAGCTTTCTTT
CASSYSGIGTEAFF
>TRBJ2-5|TRBD2|TRBV28|-
TGTGCCAGCAGTTTAGTCCGGGGGGGCGCGAAGACCCAGTACTTC
CASSLVRGGAKTQYF
>TRBJ1-2|-|TRBV19|-
TGTGCCAGTAGTATCTTGGACAGAGACTACTATGGCTACACCTTC
CASSILDRDYYGYTF